Presented here are 10 T cell receptor beta chains from one specimen sequenced in a study of cytomegalovirus exposure and HLA in healthy donors. The PCR employed 60 Vbeta primers together with 13 Jbeta primers. Sequencing was performed with immunoSEQ multiplex PCR; in TCRdb, only in-frame clones are kept and a portion is missing. The sample holds about 190,000 clones, 81% seen once. Sequenced input: PBMCs. The receptors originated from a middle-aged man in good health and CMV-seropositive.

The chain combines TRBV5-1 with TRBJ2-7; a possible D gene is TRBD2 (5 bases). V lost 0 bases and J lost 6, with 13 bases in between. CDR3 length: 14 amino acids. The germline CDR1 and CDR2 sequences are SGHRS and YFSETQ. The CDR3 DNA is TGCGCCAGCAGCTTGGATCGGGGAGAGGGCGAGCAGTACTTC. It encodes CASSLDRGEGEQYF.

The rearrangement links TRBV2 to TRBJ2-7; D might be TRBD1 (6 bases). V was shortened by 7 bases and J by 0 bases, with 13 bases between the two germline ends. CDR1 is SNHLY, CDR2 FYNNEI, per germline. This CDR3 contains 14 residues. CDR3 sequence: CASIVIRGSYEQYF. The CDR3 bases are TGTGCCAGCATTGTAATCAGGGGCTCCTACGAGCAGTACTTC.

The chain has TRBV4-1 and TRBJ2-7; D remains ambiguous. The CDR3 runs 12 residues. Per the germline V gene, CDR1 is MGHRA and CDR2 is YSYEKL. The ends were cut back, 2 bases at V and 9 bases at J, with 11 bases in the middle. The CDR3 region has the DNA TGCGCCAGCAGCCAACTCCACCGCGCGCAGTACTTC. Its protein is CASSQLHRAQYF.

The chain employs TRBV6-5 and TRBJ1-4; D is unresolved. Germline V gives CDR1 MNHEY, CDR2 SVGAGI. V was clipped by 5 bases and J by 0 bases, with 10 bases between them. The CDR3 is 15 residues long. Here the CDR3 reads CASSTHSATNEKLFF. The CDR3 DNA reads as TGTGCCAGCAGTACCCACAGTGCAACTAATGAAAAACTGTTTTTT.

The V and J genes are TRBV15 and TRBJ1-1; D might be TRBD1 (5 bases). Germline CDR1 reads LNHNV; CDR2 reads YYDKDF (reference sequence). The V end was cut by 0 bases, the J end by 3 bases, with 14 bases between. This CDR3 region has 16 residues. DNA of the CDR3: TGTGCCACCAGCAGAGAGCCCCAGGGCCGGGACACTGAAGCTTTCTTT. As protein: CATSREPQGRDTEAFF. Looking up the rest from reference TRBV15 and TRBJ1-1 gives the full variable domain: DAMVIQNPRYQVTQFGKPVTLSCSQTLNHNVMYWYQQKSSQAPKLLFHYYDKDFNNEADTPDNFQSRRPNTSFCFLDIRSPGLGDTAMYLCATSREPQGRDTEAFFGQGTRLTVV.

This clone was detected only a few times. This rearrangement joins TRBV7-9 to TRBJ1-2, with D possibly TRBD1 on 6 matching bases. Germline CDR1 and CDR2: SEHNR and FQNEAQ (reference sequence). V was trimmed by 1 base and J by 4 bases, leaving 13 bases between them. This CDR3 comprises 15 residues. In DNA form, the CDR3 reads TGTGCCAGCAGCTTAGAAGCAGGGGCAGCCTATGGCTACACCTTC. It is translated as CASSLEAGAAYGYTF. Together with reference TRBV7-9 and TRBJ1-2, the CDR3 gives the full variable domain: DTGVSQNPRHKITKRGQNVTFRCDPISEHNRLYWYRQTLGQGPEFLTYFQNEAQLEKSRLLSDRFSAERPKGSFSTLEIQRTEQGDSAMYLCASSLEAGAAYGYTFGSGTRLTVV.

The chain recombines TRBV6-1 with TRBJ2-7; 12 nucleotides agree with TRBD2. The length of the CDR3 is 15 residues. Germline lookup yields CDR1 MNHNS and CDR2 SASEGT. V lost 6 bases to trimming and J lost 4 bases; unmatched junction nucleotides: 7. CDR3 in amino acids: CASSTLAGGRYEQYF. The CDR3 nucleotides are TGTGCCAGCAGCACACTAGCGGGAGGAAGGTACGAGCAGTACTTC.

The chain joins TRBV6-5 to TRBJ2-7, with 9 bases matching TRBD1. This CDR3 spans 15 amino acids. Germline V gene data show CDR1 as MNHEY and CDR2 as SVGAGI. After removal of 6 bases from V and 1 base from J, the junction contained 7 bases not matched to a gene. The CDR3 reads CASRTPGTGSYEQYF. The CDR3 bases are TGTGCCAGCAGGACACCCGGGACAGGGTCCTACGAGCAGTACTTC.

Details on this clone: The junction and the germline gene differ at one end; a read error may be behind it. V gene TRBV7-9 combines with J gene TRBJ2-5, with 8 bases aligning to TRBD2. CDR3 length: 16 amino acids. The germline V gene has CDR1 SEHNR and CDR2 FQNEAQ (reference sequence). The DNA of the CDR3 is TGTTCCAGCACCGGAACTCCGGGAGGGGGTCTTGGGGAGCAGTACTTC. It is translated as CSSTGTPGGGLGEQYF. The variable domain in full, with the rest retrieved from reference TRBV7-9 and TRBJ2-5, is DTGVSQNPRHKITKRGQNVTFRCDPISEHNRLYWYRQTLGQGPEFLTYFQNEAQLEKSRLLSDRFSAERPKGSFSTLEIQRTEQGDSAMYLCSSTGTPGGGLGEQYFGPGTRLLVL.

This clone showed up just a few times. The chain has TRBV4-2 and TRBJ2-4, with D hard to call. This CDR3 is 14 amino acids long. Germline CDR1 and CDR2: LGHNA and YNFKEQ. V was shortened by 1 base and J by 0 bases, with 4 bases between the two germline ends. CDR3 loop: CASSQGVAKNIQYF. In DNA, the CDR3 is TGTGCCAGCAGCCAAGGAGTAGCCAAAAACATTCAGTACTTC.